A selection of T cell receptor beta chains follows, all from one sample in a study of T cell repertoires in cytomegalovirus infection. These receptors have no identified antigens. TCRdb processed the reads anew with MiXCR; each CDR3 protein has one entry. This sample has 70,000 to 95,000 distinct CDR3 sequences, with 25% to 30% found just once. The sequences come from CD8+ T cells from cultured PBMCs, collected from culture after CMV antigen stimulation. The receptor set was obtained from a human donor in good health (CMV status not recorded). Some clones in this sample may be carry-over from other donors' samples. The CDR3 runs from the conserved cysteine through the conserved F or W. Size values are once, few and many counts, or a class for expanded clones, and some rows have none.

cdr3_length,v_call,clone_size,j_call,cdr3_aa
15,TRBV20-1,NA,TRBJ2-7,CSAHPLGASSYEQYF
13,TRBV7-8,NA,TRBJ2-5,CASSLEGPETQYF
15,TRBV27,few,TRBJ2-3,CASSTRTGGGDTQYF
15,TRBV4-2,few,TRBJ2-2,CASSQFLADTGELFF
15,TRBV4-1,NA,TRBJ1-5,CASSLGQLISQPQHF
14,TRBV27,NA,TRBJ1-4,CASRIQGAAEKLSF
15,TRBV7-8,many,TRBJ1-1,CASSRETGDGTEAFF
15,TRBV7-4,NA,TRBJ2-7,CASSLDRGAPYEQYF
14,TRBV29-1,once,TRBJ2-5,CSVAAGDVGETQYF
14,TRBV11-2,NA,TRBJ2-7,CASSLGMALYEQYF
17,TRBV2,many,TRBJ2-3,CASSPGSGGPSTDTQYF
15,TRBV7-9,NA,TRBJ1-6,CASSSSQEYNSPLHF
15,TRBV7-3,NA,TRBJ2-1,CASSQMTGPYNEQFF
14,TRBV19,NA,TRBJ2-7,CASSEAGGSYEQYF
16,TRBV7-6,NA,TRBJ2-2,CASSFGGAPNTGELFF
16,TRBV4-1,NA,TRBJ2-3,CASSQTGTGFTDTQYF
17,TRBV7-9,NA,TRBJ2-5,CASSSLAGGTVGETQYF
14,TRBV12-3/TRBV12-4,many,TRBJ1-2,CASSLMVTNYGYTF
14,TRBV15,NA,TRBJ1-2,CATSSAGTDYGYTF
13,TRBV27,NA,TRBJ1-1,CASSRSLNTEAFF
14,TRBV19,NA,TRBJ1-2,CASSIRGSNYGYTF
14,TRBV7-2,few,TRBJ1-6,CASSLVAGGSPLHF
15,TRBV28,few,TRBJ2-1,CASTLWGTWGNEQFF
12,TRBV2,many,TRBJ2-4,CASNGQGMRTYF
15,TRBV6-6,NA,TRBJ1-2,CASNAAWSLDYGYTF
13,TRBV11-3,many,TRBJ1-1,CASSLAANTEAFF
16,TRBV7-8,many,TRBJ2-7,CASSLISLAGFYEQYF
14,TRBV19,NA,TRBJ1-4,CASRPTDSNEKLFF
12,TRBV12-3/TRBV12-4,few,TRBJ2-6,CASSSTGNVLTF
15,TRBV25-1,few,TRBJ2-5,CATTGQGTLQETQYF
14,TRBV28,NA,TRBJ1-1,CASSFTRGDTEAFF
14,TRBV20-1,NA,TRBJ2-1,CSARAGNSYNEQFF
15,TRBV15,few,TRBJ1-1,CATSSRQGLNTEAFF
15,TRBV4-1,many,TRBJ2-1,CASSYSGGVSNEQFF
15,TRBV28,NA,TRBJ2-7,CASSTYRGGTYEQYF
15,TRBV15,few,TRBJ2-1,CATSRERTSYNEQFF
13,TRBV7-3,many,TRBJ1-1,CASSFGTGGEAFF
15,TRBV7-8,few,TRBJ2-5,CASSFSGTSGETQYF
15,TRBV2,few,TRBJ1-4,CASSELRGRSEKLFF
14,TRBV4-3,NA,TRBJ2-2,CASSPSRDTGELFF
12,TRBV7-9,NA,TRBJ2-5,CASSPTQETQYF
15,TRBV28,NA,TRBJ1-2,CASSWGPPGRYGYTF
14,TRBV5-8,few,TRBJ1-1,CASSLGSANTEAFF
15,TRBV9,NA,TRBJ2-7,CASSAAGTVPYEQYF